The present T cell receptor beta chain was sequenced within a study of shared clonotypes between healthy human individuals. Overall study context: Plates per donor: three CD4 naive, three CD4 memory, two CD8 naive, one CD8 memory.

The study ran the assay at deep level. In the authors' workflow: With immunoSEQ giving junction-only sequences and no quality scores, filtering differed. Method: immunoSEQ multiplex PCR; TCRdb's copy keeps in-frame clones and lacks some. V, J and clone size derive from that table, while D and trimming were established from the DNA sequence. This table has 2 million to 2.5 million clones, 93% appearing once. This CDR3 comprises 15 residues. Trimming took 3 bases from V and 10 from J; bases not matched to a gene: 8. Per the germline V gene, CDR1 is LNHNV and CDR2 is YYDKDF (reference sequence). Naive CD8 populations comprised CD45RO-negative cells positively selected for CCR7, excluding terminally differentiated effector memory CD45RA+ cells.

This receptor was taken from a man aged 18-30 years in good health. Some clones in this sample may be carry-over from other donors' samples. The specimen sequenced was naive CD8+ T cells from PBMCs. The genes are TRBV15 and TRBJ2-1, with 11 bases that match TRBD2. CDR3: CATSSPGLADTEQFF. The CDR3 bases are TGTGCCACCAGCAGCCCGGGACTAGCGGACACAGAGCAGTTCTTC.